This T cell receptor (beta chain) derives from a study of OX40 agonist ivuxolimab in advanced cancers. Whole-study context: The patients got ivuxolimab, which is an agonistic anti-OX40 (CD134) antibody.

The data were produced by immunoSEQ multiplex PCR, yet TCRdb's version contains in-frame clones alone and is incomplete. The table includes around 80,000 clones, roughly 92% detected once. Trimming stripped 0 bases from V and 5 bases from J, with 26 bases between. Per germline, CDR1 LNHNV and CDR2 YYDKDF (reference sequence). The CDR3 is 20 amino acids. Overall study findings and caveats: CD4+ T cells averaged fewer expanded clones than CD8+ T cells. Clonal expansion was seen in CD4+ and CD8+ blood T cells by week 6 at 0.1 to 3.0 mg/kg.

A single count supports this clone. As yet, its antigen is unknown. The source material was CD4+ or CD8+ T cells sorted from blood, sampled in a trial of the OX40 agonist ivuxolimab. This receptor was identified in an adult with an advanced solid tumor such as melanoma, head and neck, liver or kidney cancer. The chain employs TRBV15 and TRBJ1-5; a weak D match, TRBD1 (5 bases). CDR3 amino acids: CATSRDLFTVPGAGYQPQHF. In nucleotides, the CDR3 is TGTGCCACCAGCAGAGATTTGTTCACAGTTCCCGGGGCAGGTTATCAGCCCCAGCATTTT. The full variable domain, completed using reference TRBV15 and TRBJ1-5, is DAMVIQNPRYQVTQFGKPVTLSCSQTLNHNVMYWYQQKSSQAPKLLFHYYDKDFNNEADTPDNFQSRRPNTSFCFLDIRSPGLGDTAMYLCATSRDLFTVPGAGYQPQHFGDGTRLSIL.